Below are 25 T cell receptor beta chains sequenced from a single sample in a study of CD8 T cells in seronegative destructive rheumatoid arthritis. The repertoire was sequenced with immunoSEQ multiplex PCR; TCRdb's copy has only in-frame clones and lacks some. Found here are about 13,000 clones, 75% to 90% of them singletons; the top ten hold around a quarter. The sample taken for sequencing was CD8+ T cells from blood. Receptors were obtained from a woman aged 30 to 49 with seronegative destructive rheumatoid arthritis.

This clone has a handful of counts. The chain links TRBV29-1 to TRBJ2-2; D unclear. There are 13 residues in the CDR3. Germline CDR1 is SQVTM and CDR2 is ANQGSEA. Trimming took off 7 bases at V and 2 bases at J, with 11 bases between the two ends. CDR3 nucleotide sequence: TGCAGCGCTTTAACAGCAAACACCGGGGAGCTGTTTTTT. Encoded protein: CSALTANTGELFF.

V is TRBV30 and J is TRBJ2-3, with TRBD1 as a possible D gene (6 bases). The CDR3 covers 14 residues. Between the trimmed V and J ends, which lost 0 bases and 2 bases, there was a span of 9 bases. CDR1 is GTSNPN, CDR2 SVGIG, per germline (reference sequence). The CDR3 DNA reads TGTGCCTGGAGTGTTGGGGGACACACAGATACGCAGTATTTT. It encodes CAWSVGGHTDTQYF.

This clone came up a few times. CDR3 sequence: CSVEPRDLEKETQYF. The CDR3 bases are TGCAGCGTTGAACCCCGGGACTTAGAAAAAGAGACCCAGTACTTC. V gene TRBV29-1 combines with J gene TRBJ2-5, with D perhaps matching TRBD2 (6 bases). V lost 2 bases and J 3 bases, leaving 16 bases between the germline ends. The germline gives CDR1 SQVTM, CDR2 ANQGSEA. The CDR3 has 15 residues.

The chain employs TRBV30 and TRBJ1-4; 10 bases match TRBD1. With 2 bases clipped from V and 6 bases from J, the junction kept 6 bases outside the gene matches. Per germline, CDR1 GTSNPN and CDR2 SVGIG (reference sequence). The CDR3 extends over 15 amino acids. CDR3 loop: CAWSPPDRGYEKLFF. Written as DNA, the CDR3 is TGTGCCTGGAGTCCCCCGGACAGGGGGTATGAAAAACTGTTTTTT.

The CDR3, as DNA: TGTGCCAGCAGTCTTAGCGGGGGTGGGGATACGCAGTATTTT. The encoded protein is CASSLSGGGDTQYF. V usage is TRBV28 and J usage is TRBJ2-3; TRBD2 aligns across 9 bases. J was trimmed by 6 bases and V by 5 bases; bases with no gene match: 6. Germline CDR1 MDHEN, CDR2 SYDVKM. This CDR3 is built from 14 residues.

The rearrangement joins TRBV2 to TRBJ2-6; D possibly corresponds to TRBD1 (5 bases). The V end lost 3 bases, the J end lost 0 bases, and 9 bases lay between the germline ends. Germline V gene lookup returns CDR1 SNHLY and CDR2 FYNNEI. The CDR3 totals 16 residues. The chain's CDR3 is CASSEGPLSGANVLTF. The CDR3 DNA sequence: TGTGCCAGCAGTGAGGGGCCACTCTCTGGGGCCAACGTCCTGACTTTC.

The V call is TRBV6-5, the J call TRBJ1-1; D might be TRBD1 (6 bases). The CDR3 length is 13 residues. Germline V gives CDR1 MNHEY, CDR2 SVGAGI. V lost 8 bases and J 3 bases, leaving 13 bases between the germline ends. CDR3 DNA: TGTGCCAGCTTCCACGGACAGTACACTGAAGCTTTCTTT. It encodes CASFHGQYTEAFF.

The chain is built from TRBV6-5 and TRBJ1-5, with D tentatively TRBD1 (5 bases). The CDR3 is 14 residues long. Germline-derived CDR1 and CDR2 are MNHEY and SVGAGI. Trimming stripped 5 bases from V and 7 bases from J, with 15 bases between. Here the CDR3 DNA reads TGTGCCAGCAGTCTGGCTACGGGGGACCAGCCCCAGCATTTT. Amino acids: CASSLATGDQPQHF.

The V call is TRBV2, the J call TRBJ2-7; D uncertain. From germline, CDR1 is SNHLY and CDR2 FYNNEI. The CDR3 spans 15 residues. V lost 3 bases, J lost 2 bases, and 14 bases lay in between. CDR3 loop: CASSEGQVETYEQYV. The CDR3 region has the DNA TGTGCCAGCAGTGAGGGCCAGGTTGAGACCTACGAGCAGTACGTC.

The chain joins TRBV6-5 to TRBJ2-3; 7 bases map to TRBD2. With 1 base clipped from V and 1 base from J, the junction kept 5 bases outside the gene matches. The length of the CDR3 is 16 residues. Germline V gene sequence: CDR1 MNHEY, CDR2 SVGAGI. CDR3 DNA sequence: TGTGCCAGCAGTTACTGGGGGGGGGACGGCACAGATACGCAGTATTTT. Translating gives CASSYWGGDGTDTQYF.

J is TRBJ2-7 and V is TRBV10-3; the match to TRBD2 covers 7 bases. V shed 11 bases and J 1 base; nucleotides not matched to a gene: 17. The CDR3 sequence is 16 residues long. The germline CDR1 and CDR2 sequences are ENHRY and SYGVKD. In DNA form, the CDR3 reads TGTGCCCTGGGGGGGGACGCAGGGCTCGGATCCTACGAGCAGTACTTC. It specifies CALGGDAGLGSYEQYF.

The chain has TRBV7-9 and TRBJ2-7; 9 positions agree with TRBD1. The CDR3 length is 15 residues. Germline CDR1 is SEHNR and CDR2 is FQNEAQ (reference sequence). Losses at the gene ends were 4 bases for V and 5 bases for J; bases not matched to a gene: 9. The CDR3: CASSSAGQGIHEQYF. The CDR3 DNA follows: TGTGCCAGCAGCTCCGCGGGACAGGGCATCCACGAGCAGTACTTC.

The chain joins TRBV28 to TRBJ2-3; possibly TRBD1 for D (6 bases). Germline values: CDR1 MDHEN, CDR2 SYDVKM. This CDR3 spans 14 amino acids. The germline V and J ends were trimmed by 6 bases and 1 base, with 11 bases remaining between them. The CDR3 sequence is CASSRDKGTDTQYF. CDR3 coding DNA: TGTGCCAGCAGCCGGGACAAGGGCACAGATACGCAGTATTTT.

The chain is built from TRBV6-6 and TRBJ2-7; D possibly corresponds to TRBD1 (6 bases). Germline V lookup: CDR1 MNHNY, CDR2 SVGAGI (reference sequence). V was shortened by 10 bases and J by 0 bases, with 16 bases between the two germline ends. The CDR3 is 14 amino acids. Written as DNA, the CDR3 is TGTGCCACATCCGACAGGTTCAGCTCCTACGAGCAGTACTTC. Translating gives CATSDRFSSYEQYF.

This clone came up a few times. The chain joins TRBV2 to TRBJ2-7; 7 bases match TRBD1. J gave up 2 bases and V 9 bases, and 4 bases lay outside the gene matches. The CDR3 is made up of 12 amino acids. In germline, CDR1 is SNHLY, CDR2 FYNNEI. CDR3 nucleotide sequence: TGTGCCAGGGGACAGACTCCCTACGAGCAGTACTTC. Translation: CARGQTPYEQYF.

The rearrangement joins TRBV19 to TRBJ1-6, with 9 bases matching TRBD1. This CDR3 is 15 amino acids long. The ends lost 8 bases at V and 11 bases at J; junction bases unmatched: 13. Germline assignment: CDR1 LNHDA and CDR2 SQIVND (reference sequence). CDR3 sequence reads: CASAYRGPPGAPLHF. CDR3 DNA sequence: TGTGCCAGTGCTTACAGGGGGCCCCCCGGGGCACCCCTCCACTTT.

This clone appeared a few times. V gene TRBV4-2 combines with J gene TRBJ1-3; maybe TRBD1 (5 bases). Germline lookup yields CDR1 LGHNA and CDR2 YNFKEQ. The CDR3 sequence is 16 residues long. The V end lost 0 bases, the J end lost 7 bases, and 16 bases lay between the germline ends. In DNA form, the CDR3 reads TGTGCCAGCAGCCAAGATCGGCAGGGACTGGGGAACACCATATATTTT. Translated, it gives CASSQDRQGLGNTIYF.

The rearrangement joins TRBV6-1 to TRBJ2-7; 8 bases fit TRBD2. The CDR3 consists of 17 residues. CDR1 and CDR2 (germline): MNHNS, SASEGT. With 1 base clipped from V and 2 bases from J, the junction kept 10 bases outside the gene matches. The CDR3 sequence is CASSEDQLAGTAYEQYF. The CDR3 region has the DNA TGTGCCAGCAGTGAAGACCAGTTAGCGGGGACCGCCTACGAGCAGTACTTC.

The J gene is TRBJ2-7, the V gene TRBV5-1; 9 bases map to TRBD2. Germline CDR1 and CDR2: SGHRS and YFSETQ. The J segment lost 7 bases and the V segment lost 2 bases, leaving 10 bases of the junction unmatched. This CDR3 contains 15 residues. The CDR3 here is CASSLASGGFWEQYF. The CDR3 nucleotides read TGCGCCAGCAGCTTAGCGAGCGGGGGGTTTTGGGAGCAGTACTTC.

The chain uses TRBV5-5 and TRBJ2-1; D is possibly TRBD2 (6 bases). Germline V gives CDR1 SGHKS, CDR2 YYEKEE (reference sequence). This CDR3 is 13 amino acids long. Trimming pared 2 bases from V and 8 bases from J, leaving 11 bases between. CDR3 sequence: CASSFGGVDEQFF. For the CDR3, the DNA is TGTGCCAGCAGCTTCGGCGGGGTAGATGAGCAGTTCTTC.

The CDR3 reads CASSDAAGSTDTQYF. The CDR3 coding sequence is TGTGCCAGCAGTGACGCAGCGGGGAGCACAGATACGCAGTATTTT. The chain combines TRBV6-4 with TRBJ2-3; 7 nucleotides agree with TRBD2. From germline, CDR1 is MRHNA and CDR2 SNTAGT. The CDR3 totals 15 residues. Losses at the gene ends were 2 bases for V and 0 bases for J; bases not matched to a gene: 2.

For the CDR3, the DNA is TGTGCCATCAATTCGGGGGGGCCCAGGGAGCAGTACTTC. Protein sequence: CAINSGGPREQYF. The J gene is TRBJ2-7, the V gene TRBV7-9; 8 bases align to TRBD2. The CDR3 extends over 13 amino acids. V trimming: 10 bases; J trimming: 7 bases; junction bases outside the gene matches: 12. From germline, CDR1 is SEHNR and CDR2 FQNEAQ (reference sequence).

The DNA of the CDR3 is TGTGCCAGCAGTTACTGGGAACGGGGCAATGAGCAGTTCTTC. Its protein product is CASSYWERGNEQFF. The chain employs TRBV6-6 and TRBJ2-1; possible D gene TRBD2, 5 bases. Per the germline V gene, CDR1 is MNHNY and CDR2 is SVGAGI (reference sequence). Trimming took 1 base from V and 6 from J, leaving 10 bases between them. The CDR3 has 14 residues.

Within the sample, this clone is medium-sized (0.01 to 0.1%). The chain has TRBV9 and TRBJ2-1; TRBD2 might be the D (6 bases). The V and J ends lost 6 bases and 1 base respectively, with 17 bases between them. There are 16 residues in the CDR3. From germline, CDR1 is SGDLS and CDR2 YYNGEE. The chain's CDR3 is CASTSGRAGSYNEQFF. CDR3 DNA: TGTGCCAGCACCTCCGGGCGGGCGGGATCCTACAATGAGCAGTTCTTC.

This clone was detected only a few times. This rearrangement joins TRBV4-1 to TRBJ2-4, with D perhaps TRBD2 (5 bases). In germline, CDR1 is MGHRA, CDR2 YSYEKL. The CDR3 consists of 14 residues. The V gene lost 1 base and the J gene lost 8 bases, with 12 bases spanning the gap. The CDR3 DNA reads TGCGCCAGCAGCCAAGTACCCGGGCGGGACATTCAGTACTTC. It is translated as CASSQVPGRDIQYF.